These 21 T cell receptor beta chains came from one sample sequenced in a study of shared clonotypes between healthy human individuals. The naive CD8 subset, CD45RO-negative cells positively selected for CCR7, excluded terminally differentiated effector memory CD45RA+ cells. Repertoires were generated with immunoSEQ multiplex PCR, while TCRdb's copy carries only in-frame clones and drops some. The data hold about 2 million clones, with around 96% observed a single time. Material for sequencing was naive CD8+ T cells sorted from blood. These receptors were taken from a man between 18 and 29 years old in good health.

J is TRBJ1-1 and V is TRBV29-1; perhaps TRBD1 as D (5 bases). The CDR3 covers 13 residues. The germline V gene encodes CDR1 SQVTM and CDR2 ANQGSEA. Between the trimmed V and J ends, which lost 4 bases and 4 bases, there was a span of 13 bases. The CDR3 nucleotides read TGCAGCGTTGTTGGGGGGGAGAGCACTGAAGCTTTCTTT. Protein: CSVVGGESTEAFF.

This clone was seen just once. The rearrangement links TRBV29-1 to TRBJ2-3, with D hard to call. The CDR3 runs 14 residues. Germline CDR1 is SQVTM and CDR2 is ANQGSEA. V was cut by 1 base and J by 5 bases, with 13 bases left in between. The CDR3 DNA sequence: TGCAGCGTTGAAGGTATTAGCCGGCTAGATACGCAGTATTTT. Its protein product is CSVEGISRLDTQYF.

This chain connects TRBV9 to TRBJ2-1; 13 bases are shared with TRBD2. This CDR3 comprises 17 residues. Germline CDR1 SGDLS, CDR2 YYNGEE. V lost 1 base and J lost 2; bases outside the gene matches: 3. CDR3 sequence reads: CASSVPLAGGPYNEQFF. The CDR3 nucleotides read TGTGCCAGCAGCGTACCACTAGCGGGGGGGCCCTACAATGAGCAGTTCTTC.

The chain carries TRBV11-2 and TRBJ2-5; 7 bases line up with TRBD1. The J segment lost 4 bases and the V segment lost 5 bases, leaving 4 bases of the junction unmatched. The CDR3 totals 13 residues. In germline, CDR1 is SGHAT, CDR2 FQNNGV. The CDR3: CASSPPGGETQYF. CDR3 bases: TGTGCCAGCAGCCCCCCAGGGGGAGAGACCCAGTACTTC.

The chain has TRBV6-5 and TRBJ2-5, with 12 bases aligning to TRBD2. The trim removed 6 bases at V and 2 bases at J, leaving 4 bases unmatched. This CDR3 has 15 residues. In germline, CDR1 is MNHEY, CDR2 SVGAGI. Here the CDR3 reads CASRPTSGGQETQYF. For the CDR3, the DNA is TGTGCCAGCAGGCCGACTAGCGGGGGACAAGAGACCCAGTACTTC.

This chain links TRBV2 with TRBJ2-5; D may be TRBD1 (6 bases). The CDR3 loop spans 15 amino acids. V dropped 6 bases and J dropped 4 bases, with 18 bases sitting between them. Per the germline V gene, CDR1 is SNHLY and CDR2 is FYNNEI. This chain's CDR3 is CASREVVGGGETQYF. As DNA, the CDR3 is TGTGCCAGCAGGGAGGTAGTTGGGGGCGGAGAGACCCAGTACTTC. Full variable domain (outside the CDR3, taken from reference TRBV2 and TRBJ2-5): EPEVTQTPSHQVTQMGQEVILRCVPISNHLYFYWYRQILGQKVEFLVSFYNNEISEKSEIFDDQFSVERPDGSNFTLKIRSTKLEDSAMYFCASREVVGGGETQYFGPGTRLLVL.

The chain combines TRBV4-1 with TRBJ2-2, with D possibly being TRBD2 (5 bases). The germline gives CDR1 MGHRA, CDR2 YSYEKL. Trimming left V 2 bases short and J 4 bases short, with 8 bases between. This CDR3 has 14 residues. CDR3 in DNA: TGCGCCAGCAGCCAATCCGCGGGCACCGGGGAGCTGTTTTTT. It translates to CASSQSAGTGELFF.

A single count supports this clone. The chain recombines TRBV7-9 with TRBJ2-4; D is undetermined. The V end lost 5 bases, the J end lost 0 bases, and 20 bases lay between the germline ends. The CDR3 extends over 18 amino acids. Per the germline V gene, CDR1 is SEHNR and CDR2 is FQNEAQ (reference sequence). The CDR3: CASSPPENTPLAKNIQYF. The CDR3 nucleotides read TGTGCCAGCAGCCCCCCAGAGAATACGCCCCTAGCCAAAAACATTCAGTACTTC.

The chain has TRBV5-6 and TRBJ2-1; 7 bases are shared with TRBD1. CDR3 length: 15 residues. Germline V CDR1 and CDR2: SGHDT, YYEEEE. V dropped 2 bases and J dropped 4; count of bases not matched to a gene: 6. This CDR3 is CASSLRGGIYNEQFF. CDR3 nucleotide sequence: TGTGCCAGCAGCTTAAGAGGGGGCATATACAATGAGCAGTTCTTC.

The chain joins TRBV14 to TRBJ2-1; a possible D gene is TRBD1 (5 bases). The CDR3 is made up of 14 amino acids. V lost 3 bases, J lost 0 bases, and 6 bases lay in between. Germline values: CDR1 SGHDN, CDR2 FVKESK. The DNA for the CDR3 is TGTGCCAGCAGCCAGCAGGGCTCCTACAATGAGCAGTTCTTC. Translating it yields CASSQQGSYNEQFF.

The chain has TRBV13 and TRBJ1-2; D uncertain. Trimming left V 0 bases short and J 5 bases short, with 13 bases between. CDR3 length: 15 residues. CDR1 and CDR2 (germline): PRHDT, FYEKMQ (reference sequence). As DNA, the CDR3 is TGTGCCAGCAGCTTAGGCCAGGCAGCGCAATATGGCTACACCTTC. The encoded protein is CASSLGQAAQYGYTF.

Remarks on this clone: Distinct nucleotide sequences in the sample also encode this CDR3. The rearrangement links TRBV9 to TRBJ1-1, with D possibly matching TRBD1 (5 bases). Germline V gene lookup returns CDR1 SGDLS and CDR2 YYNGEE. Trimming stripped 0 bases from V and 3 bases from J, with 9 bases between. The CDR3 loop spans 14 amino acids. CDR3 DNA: TGTGCCAGCAGCGTAGAGGGGAGTGACACTGAAGCTTTCTTT. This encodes CASSVEGSDTEAFF.

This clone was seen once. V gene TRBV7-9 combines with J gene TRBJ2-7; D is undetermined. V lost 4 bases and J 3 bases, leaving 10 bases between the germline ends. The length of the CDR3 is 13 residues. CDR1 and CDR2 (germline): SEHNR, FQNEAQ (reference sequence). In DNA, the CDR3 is TGTGCCAGCAGCTCCCCTTGGGGCTACGAGCAGTACTTC. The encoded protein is CASSSPWGYEQYF.

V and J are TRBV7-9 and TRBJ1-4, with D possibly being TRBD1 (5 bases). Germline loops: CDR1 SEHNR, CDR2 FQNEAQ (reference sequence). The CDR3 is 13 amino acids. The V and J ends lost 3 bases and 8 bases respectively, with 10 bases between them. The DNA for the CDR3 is TGTGCCAGCAGCTTGGGGGTGGACGAAAAACTGTTTTTT. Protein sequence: CASSLGVDEKLFF.

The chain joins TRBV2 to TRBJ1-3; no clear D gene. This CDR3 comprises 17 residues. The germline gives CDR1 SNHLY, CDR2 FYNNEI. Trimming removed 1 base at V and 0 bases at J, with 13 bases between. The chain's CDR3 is CASSEVLRRSSGNTIYF. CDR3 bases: TGTGCCAGCAGTGAAGTACTTCGACGGAGCTCTGGAAACACCATATATTTT.

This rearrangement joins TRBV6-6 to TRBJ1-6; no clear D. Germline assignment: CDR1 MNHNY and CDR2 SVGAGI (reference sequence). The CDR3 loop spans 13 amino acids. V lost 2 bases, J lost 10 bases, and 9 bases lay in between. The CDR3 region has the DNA TGTGCCAGCAGTTACGAAGGAGGATCACCCCTCCACTTT. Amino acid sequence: CASSYEGGSPLHF.

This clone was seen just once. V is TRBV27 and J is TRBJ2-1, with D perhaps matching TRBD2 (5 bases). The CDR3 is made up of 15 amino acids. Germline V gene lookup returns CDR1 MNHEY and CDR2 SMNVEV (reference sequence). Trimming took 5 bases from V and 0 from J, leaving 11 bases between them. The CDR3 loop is CASSNGLNSYNEQFF. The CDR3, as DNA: TGTGCCAGCAGTAACGGACTGAACTCCTACAATGAGCAGTTCTTC.

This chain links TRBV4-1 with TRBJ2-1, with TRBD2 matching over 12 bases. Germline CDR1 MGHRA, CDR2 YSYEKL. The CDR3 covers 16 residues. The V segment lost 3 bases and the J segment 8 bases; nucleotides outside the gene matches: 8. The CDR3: CASSQPLAGGKDEQFF. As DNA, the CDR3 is TGCGCCAGCAGCCAGCCGCTAGCGGGAGGGAAGGATGAGCAGTTCTTC.

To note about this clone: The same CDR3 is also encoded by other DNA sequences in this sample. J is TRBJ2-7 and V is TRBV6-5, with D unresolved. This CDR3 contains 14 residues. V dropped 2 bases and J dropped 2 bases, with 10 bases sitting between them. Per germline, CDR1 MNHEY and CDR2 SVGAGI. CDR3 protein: CASSYGAAAYEQYF. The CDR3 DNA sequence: TGTGCCAGCAGTTACGGCGCTGCCGCCTACGAGCAGTACTTC.

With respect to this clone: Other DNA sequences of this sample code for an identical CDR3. The CDR3 here is CASSLGSSYNEQFF. The CDR3, as DNA: TGTGCCAGCAGTTTAGGCAGCTCCTACAATGAGCAGTTCTTC. The V call is TRBV27, the J call TRBJ2-1, with D hard to call. Germline V gene lookup returns CDR1 MNHEY and CDR2 SMNVEV (reference sequence). CDR3 length: 14 amino acids. The germline V and J ends were trimmed by 2 bases and 0 bases, with 5 bases remaining between them.

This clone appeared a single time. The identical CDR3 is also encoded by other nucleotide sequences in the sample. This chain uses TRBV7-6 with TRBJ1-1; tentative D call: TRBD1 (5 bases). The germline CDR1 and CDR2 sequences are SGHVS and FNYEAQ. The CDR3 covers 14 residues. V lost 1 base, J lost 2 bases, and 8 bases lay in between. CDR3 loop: CASSLGQGNTEAFF. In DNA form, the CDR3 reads TGTGCCAGCAGCTTAGGGCAGGGAAACACTGAAGCTTTCTTT.